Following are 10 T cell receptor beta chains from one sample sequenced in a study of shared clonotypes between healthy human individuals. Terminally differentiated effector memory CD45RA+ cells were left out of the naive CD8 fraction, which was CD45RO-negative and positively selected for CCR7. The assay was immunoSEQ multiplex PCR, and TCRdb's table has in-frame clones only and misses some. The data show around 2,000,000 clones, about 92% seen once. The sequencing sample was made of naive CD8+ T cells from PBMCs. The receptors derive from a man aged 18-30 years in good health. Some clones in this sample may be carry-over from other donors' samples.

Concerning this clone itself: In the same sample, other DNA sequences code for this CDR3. CDR3 sequence reads: CASRPPGGKETQYF. The CDR3 region has the DNA TGTGCCAGCAGACCTCCGGGAGGGAAAGAGACCCAGTACTTC. J is TRBJ2-5 and V is TRBV28; 8 bases agree with TRBD2. Looked up from germline, CDR1 is MDHEN and CDR2 is SYDVKM. The CDR3 covers 14 residues. J gave up 3 bases and V 6 bases, and 6 bases lay outside the gene matches. Variable domain in full (rest from reference TRBV28 and TRBJ2-5): DVKVTQSSRYLVKRTGEKVFLECVQDMDHENMFWYRQDPGLGLRLIYFSYDVKMKEKGDIPEGYSVSREKKERFSLILESASTNQTSMYLCASRPPGGKETQYFGPGTRLLVL.

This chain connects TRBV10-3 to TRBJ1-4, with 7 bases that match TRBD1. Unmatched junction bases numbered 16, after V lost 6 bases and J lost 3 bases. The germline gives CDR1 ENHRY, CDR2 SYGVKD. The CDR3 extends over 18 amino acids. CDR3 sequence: CAISPFPAEGAANEKLFF. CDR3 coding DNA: TGTGCCATCAGCCCTTTCCCCGCTGAGGGGGCAGCTAATGAAAAACTGTTTTTT.

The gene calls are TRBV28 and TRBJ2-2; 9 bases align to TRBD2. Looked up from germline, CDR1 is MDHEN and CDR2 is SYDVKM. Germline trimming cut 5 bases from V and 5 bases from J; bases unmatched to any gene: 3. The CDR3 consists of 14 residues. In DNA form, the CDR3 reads TGTGCCAGCAGTACTGCGGGAGGGACCGGGGAGCTGTTTTTT. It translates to CASSTAGGTGELFF. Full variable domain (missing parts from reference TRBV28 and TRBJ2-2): DVKVTQSSRYLVKRTGEKVFLECVQDMDHENMFWYRQDPGLGLRLIYFSYDVKMKEKGDIPEGYSVSREKKERFSLILESASTNQTSMYLCASSTAGGTGELFFGEGSRLTVL.

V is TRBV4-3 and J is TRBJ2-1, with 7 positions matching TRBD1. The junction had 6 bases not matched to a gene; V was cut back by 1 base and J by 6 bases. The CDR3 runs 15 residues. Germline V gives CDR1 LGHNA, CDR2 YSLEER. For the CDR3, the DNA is TGCGCCAGCAGCCAAGGACAGGGTCGGCTCAATGAGCAGTTCTTC. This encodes CASSQGQGRLNEQFF.

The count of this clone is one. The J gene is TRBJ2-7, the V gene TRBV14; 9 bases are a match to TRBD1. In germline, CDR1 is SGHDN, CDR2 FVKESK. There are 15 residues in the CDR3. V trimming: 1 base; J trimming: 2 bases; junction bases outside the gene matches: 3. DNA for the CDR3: TGTGCCAGCAGCCAAGGGGGGACAGGGCCCTACGAGCAGTACTTC. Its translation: CASSQGGTGPYEQYF.

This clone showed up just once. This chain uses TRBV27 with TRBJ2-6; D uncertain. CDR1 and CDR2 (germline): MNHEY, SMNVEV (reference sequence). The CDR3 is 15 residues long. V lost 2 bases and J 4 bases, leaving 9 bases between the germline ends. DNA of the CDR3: TGTGCCAGCAGTTTAAGGCGGCCAGGGGCCAACGTCCTGACTTTC. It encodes CASSLRRPGANVLTF.

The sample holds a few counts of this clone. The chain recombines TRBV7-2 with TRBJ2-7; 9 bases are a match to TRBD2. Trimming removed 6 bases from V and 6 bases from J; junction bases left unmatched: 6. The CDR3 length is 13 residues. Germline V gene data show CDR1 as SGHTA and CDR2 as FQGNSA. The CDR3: CASRDRSGGEQYF. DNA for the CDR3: TGTGCCAGCAGGGACCGTAGCGGGGGCGAGCAGTACTTC.

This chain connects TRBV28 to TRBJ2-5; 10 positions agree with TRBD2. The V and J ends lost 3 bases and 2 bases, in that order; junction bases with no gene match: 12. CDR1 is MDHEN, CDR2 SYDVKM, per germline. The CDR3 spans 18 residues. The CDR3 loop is CASSFLSYGLAAQETQYF. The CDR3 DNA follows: TGTGCCAGCAGTTTCTTAAGCTACGGACTAGCGGCGCAAGAGACCCAGTACTTC.

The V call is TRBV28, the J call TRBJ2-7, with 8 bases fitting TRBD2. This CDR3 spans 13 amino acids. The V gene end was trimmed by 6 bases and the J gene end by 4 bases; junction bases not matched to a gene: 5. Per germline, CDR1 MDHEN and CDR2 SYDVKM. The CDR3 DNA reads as TGTGCCAGCAGAGGGACTAGGTTTTACGAGCAGTACTTC. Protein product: CASRGTRFYEQYF.

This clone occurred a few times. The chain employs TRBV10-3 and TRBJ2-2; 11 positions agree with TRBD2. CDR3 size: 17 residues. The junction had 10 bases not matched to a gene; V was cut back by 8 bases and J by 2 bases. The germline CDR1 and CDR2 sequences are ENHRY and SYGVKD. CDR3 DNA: TGTGCCATCGGGGGGCTAGCGGGAGGCCTCAACACCGGGGAGCTGTTTTTT. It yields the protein CAIGGLAGGLNTGELFF.